This passage covers 8 T cell receptor beta chains from one sample sequenced in a study of T cell repertoires in cytomegalovirus infection. Antigens of these TCRs are unknown. TCRdb re-called the reads through MiXCR, storing one row per CDR3 protein. In the table there are around 70,000 distinct CDR3 sequences, under 30% of which are singletons. Sequencing was performed on CD8+ T cells from cultured PBMCs, taken from culture after CMV antigen stimulation. These receptor sequences come from a human donor in good health (CMV status not recorded). Some clones in this sample may be carry-over from other donors' samples.

The chain carries TRBV12-3 or TRBV12-4 and TRBJ1-1, with 7 bases that match TRBD1. Losses at the gene ends were 6 bases for V and 8 bases for J; bases not matched to a gene: 12. This CDR3 is 14 amino acids long. The CDR3 DNA follows: TGTGCCAGCAGGATAGACAGGGCCCGATCCGAAGCTTTCTTT. As protein: CASRIDRARSEAFF.

This clonotype was found once. The rearrangement joins TRBV6-2 or TRBV6-3 to TRBJ1-5; D perhaps matches TRBD1 (6 bases). The germline CDR1 and CDR2 sequences are MNHEY and SVGEGT. The CDR3 length is 15 residues. V was shortened by 7 bases and J by 5 bases, with 18 bases between the two germline ends. The CDR3: CASTVSTGRHQPQHF. CDR3 coding DNA: TGTGCCAGCACGGTCTCGACAGGACGGCATCAGCCCCAGCATTTT.

This clonotype was picked up a small number of times. V is TRBV28 and J is TRBJ2-1; 9 bases agree with TRBD1. With V trimmed by 4 bases and J by 2 bases, 6 bases remained unmatched. This CDR3 spans 16 amino acids. Germline V gene data show CDR1 as MDHEN and CDR2 as SYDVKM. CDR3 in DNA: TGTGCCAGCAGTTGGACAGGGGCAAACCCCTACAATGAGCAGTTCTTC. Protein: CASSWTGANPYNEQFF.

The CDR3 DNA follows: TGCAGCGTACTACAGGACACCCTCTACGAGCAGTACTTC. It specifies CSVLQDTLYEQYF. The chain couples TRBV29-1 to TRBJ2-7; D perhaps matches TRBD1 (5 bases). V lost 6 bases, J lost 3 bases, and 15 bases lay in between. Germline CDR1 and CDR2: SQVTM and ANQGSEA. The length of the CDR3 is 13 residues.

This clonotype was counted at least ten times. CDR3 DNA sequence: TGTGCTAGTGGTTCCCTAAGGGGAATTGGACCCAATGAGCAGTTCTTC. It encodes CASGSLRGIGPNEQFF. The chain has TRBV12-5 and TRBJ2-1; D is perhaps TRBD1 (5 bases). CDR1 LGHNT and CDR2 FRNRAP come from the germline V gene. The CDR3 loop spans 16 amino acids. The germline V and J ends were trimmed by 4 bases and 6 bases, with 19 bases remaining between them.

The CDR3 DNA reads as TGCAGCGTTGAAGAAGATAGAGTTAACTATGGCTACACCTTC. It codes for CSVEEDRVNYGYTF. The rearrangement joins TRBV29-1 to TRBJ1-2; unclear D gene. V lost 0 bases and J lost 1, with 9 bases in between. Looked up from germline, CDR1 is SQVTM and CDR2 is ANQGSEA. The CDR3 spans 14 residues.

This chain links TRBV18 with TRBJ2-3; 7 bases match TRBD2. The CDR3 consists of 15 residues. The germline CDR1 and CDR2 sequences are KGHSH and LQKENI. After removal of 2 bases from V and 6 bases from J, the junction contained 8 bases not matched to a gene. CDR3 nucleotides: TGTGCCAGCTCACCAGCGAGCGGGGCAAGGGATACGCAGTATTTT. Amino acids: CASSPASGARDTQYF.

The CDR3 DNA follows: TGTGCCAGCAGTTTCCCGAGCTCCTACAATGAGCAGTTCTTC. This gives the protein CASSFPSSYNEQFF. The V call is TRBV27, the J call TRBJ2-1; D not resolved. The CDR3 extends over 14 amino acids. CDR1 and CDR2 from the germline V gene are MNHEY and SMNVEV (reference sequence). V lost 3 bases and J lost 0, with 6 bases in between.